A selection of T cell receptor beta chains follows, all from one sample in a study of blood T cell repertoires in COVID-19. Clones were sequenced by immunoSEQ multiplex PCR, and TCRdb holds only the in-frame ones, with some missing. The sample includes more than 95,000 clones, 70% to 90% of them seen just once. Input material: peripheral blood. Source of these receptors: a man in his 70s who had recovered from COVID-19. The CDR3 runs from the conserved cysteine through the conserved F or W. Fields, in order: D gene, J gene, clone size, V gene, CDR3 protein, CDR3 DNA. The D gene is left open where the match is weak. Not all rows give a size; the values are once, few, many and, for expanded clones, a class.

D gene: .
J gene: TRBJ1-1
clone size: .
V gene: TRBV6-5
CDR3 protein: CASTEQGRDTEAFF
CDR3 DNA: TGTGCCAGCACCGAACAGGGAAGGGACACTGAAGCTTTCTTT

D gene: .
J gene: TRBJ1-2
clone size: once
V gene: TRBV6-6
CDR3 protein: CASSPPSPKGYTF
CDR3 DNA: TGTGCCAGCAGTCCCCCCTCCCCTAAGGGCTACACCTTC

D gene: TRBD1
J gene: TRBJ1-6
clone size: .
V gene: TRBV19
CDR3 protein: CASSQGAQNSPLHF
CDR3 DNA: TGTGCCAGTAGCCAGGGGGCTCAGAATTCACCCCTCCACTTT

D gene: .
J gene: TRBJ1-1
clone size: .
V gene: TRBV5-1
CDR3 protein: CASSLGIPGTEAFF
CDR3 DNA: TGCGCCAGCAGCTTGGGTATACCAGGGACTGAAGCTTTCTTT

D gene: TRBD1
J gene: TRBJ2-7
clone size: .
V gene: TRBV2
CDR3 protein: CASRRPGQGTYEQYF
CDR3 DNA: TGTGCCAGCAGGCGCCCGGGACAGGGCACCTACGAGCAGTACTTC

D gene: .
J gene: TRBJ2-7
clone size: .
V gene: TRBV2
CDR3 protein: CASSEWEYPYEQYF
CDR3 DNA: TGTGCCAGCAGTGAGTGGGAGTACCCCTACGAGCAGTACTTC

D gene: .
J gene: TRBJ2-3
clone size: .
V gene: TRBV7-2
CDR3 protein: CASSLLARGDTQYF
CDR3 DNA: TGTGCCAGCAGCTTACTGGCCCGGGGAGATACGCAGTATTTT

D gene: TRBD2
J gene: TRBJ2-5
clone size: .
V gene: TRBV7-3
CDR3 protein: CASSLGGREETQYF
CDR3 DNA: TGTGCCAGCAGCTTAGGAGGGAGGGAAGAGACCCAGTACTTC

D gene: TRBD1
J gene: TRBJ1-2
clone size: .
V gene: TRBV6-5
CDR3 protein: CASSLQGYGYTF
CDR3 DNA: TGTGCCAGCAGTCTACAGGGGTATGGCTACACCTTC

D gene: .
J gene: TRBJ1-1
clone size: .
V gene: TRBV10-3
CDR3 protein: CAISETGRTEAFF
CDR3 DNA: TGTGCCATCAGTGAGACAGGGAGAACTGAAGCTTTCTTT

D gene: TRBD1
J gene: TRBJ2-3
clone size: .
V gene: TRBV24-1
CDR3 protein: CATSDIPGQHTDTQYF
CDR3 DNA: TGTGCCACCAGTGATATACCGGGACAGCACACAGATACGCAGTATTTT

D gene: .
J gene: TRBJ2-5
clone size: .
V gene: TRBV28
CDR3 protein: CASSRDIQETQYF
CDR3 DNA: TGTGCCAGCAGCCGGGACATTCAAGAGACCCAGTACTTC

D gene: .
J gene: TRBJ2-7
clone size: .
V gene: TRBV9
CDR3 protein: CASSRTGLIEQYF
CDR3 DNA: TGTGCCAGCAGCCGTACGGGGTTAATCGAGCAGTACTTC

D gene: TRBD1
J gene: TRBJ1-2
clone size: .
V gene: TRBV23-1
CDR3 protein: CASSLPGTANYGYTF
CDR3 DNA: TGCGCCAGCAGTCTGCCGGGGACAGCGAACTATGGCTACACCTTC

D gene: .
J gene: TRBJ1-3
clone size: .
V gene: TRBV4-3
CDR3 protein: CASSQAGIPGNTIYF
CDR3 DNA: TGCGCCAGCAGCCAAGCCGGGATCCCTGGAAACACCATATATTTT

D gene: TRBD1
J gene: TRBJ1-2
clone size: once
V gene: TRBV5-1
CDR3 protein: CASSLGGSGYTF
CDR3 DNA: TGCGCCAGCAGCCTAGGGGGCTCTGGCTACACCTTC

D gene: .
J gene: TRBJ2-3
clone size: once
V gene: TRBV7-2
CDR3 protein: CASSLTLIDTQYF
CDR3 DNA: TGTGCCAGCAGCTTGACTCTCATAGATACGCAGTATTTT

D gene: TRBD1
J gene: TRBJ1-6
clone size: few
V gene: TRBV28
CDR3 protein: CASSPRQGYSPLHF
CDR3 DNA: TGTGCCAGCAGTCCTCGACAGGGGTATTCACCCCTCCACTTT

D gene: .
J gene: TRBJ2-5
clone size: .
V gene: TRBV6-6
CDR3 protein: CASSSQGLEGETQYF
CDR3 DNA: TGTGCCAGCAGTTCCCAGGGCCTGGAGGGAGAGACCCAGTACTTC

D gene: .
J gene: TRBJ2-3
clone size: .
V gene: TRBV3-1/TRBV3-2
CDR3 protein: CASSPRGGGGATDTQYF
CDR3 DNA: TGTGCCAGCAGCCCCCGAGGTGGTGGCGGGGCCACAGATACGCAGTATTTT

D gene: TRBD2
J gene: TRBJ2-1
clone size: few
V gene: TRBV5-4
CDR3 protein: CASSHTGTSGRGQFF
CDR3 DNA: TGTGCCAGCAGCCATACCGGGACTAGCGGGAGGGGGCAGTTCTTC

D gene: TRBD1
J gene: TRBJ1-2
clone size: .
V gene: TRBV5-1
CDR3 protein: CASSLNSGGNGYTF
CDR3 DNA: TGCGCCAGCAGCTTGAATTCAGGGGGCAATGGCTACACCTTC

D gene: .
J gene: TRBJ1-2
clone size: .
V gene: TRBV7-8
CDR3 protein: CASSLGEYGYTF
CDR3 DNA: TGTGCCAGCAGCTTAGGAGAATATGGCTACACCTTC

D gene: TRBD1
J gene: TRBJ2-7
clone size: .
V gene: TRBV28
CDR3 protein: CASSKIRGAQGVYEQYF
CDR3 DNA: TGTGCCAGCAGTAAGATCCGTGGGGCTCAGGGGGTCTACGAGCAGTACTTC

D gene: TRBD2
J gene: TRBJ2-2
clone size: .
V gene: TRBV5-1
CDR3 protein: CASSLVTSGHTGELFF
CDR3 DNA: TGCGCCAGCAGCTTGGTGACTAGCGGGCACACCGGGGAGCTGTTTTTT

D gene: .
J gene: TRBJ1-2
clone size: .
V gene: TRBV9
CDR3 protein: CASSVGTSLVYGYTF
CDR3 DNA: TGTGCCAGCAGCGTAGGTACCTCCCTAGTCTATGGCTACACCTTC

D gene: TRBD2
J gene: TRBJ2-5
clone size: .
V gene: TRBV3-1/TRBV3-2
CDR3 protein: CASSQPGLARMREETQYF
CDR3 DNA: TGTGCCAGCAGCCAACCGGGACTAGCGAGGATGAGAGAAGAGACCCAGTACTTC